The 2 T cell receptor beta chains in this list originate from one sample, sequenced in a study of T cell responses to AZD1222 COVID-19 vaccine (dated by TCRdb to 2020 to 2022). The library relied on the immunoSEQ multiplex PCR assay. Imported from immuneACCESS, the table was reduced by TCRdb to in-frame sequences with V and J called. These copies leave out some clones; in studies compared against another copy, an unresolved V gene accounts for under half, and the cause of the remainder is not known. The sample table records about 150,000 clones; about 91% of these occur just once. The ten biggest clones cover 2% to 2.5% of the sample. This specimen's time point label, interpreted: baseline before first vaccination. The sample consisted of peripheral blood, taken on day 0 of AZD1222 vaccination. These receptor sequences come from an adult in good health.

This chain joins TRBV7-9 and TRBJ1-2, with TRBD1 as a possible D gene (5 bases). With 5 bases removed from V and 7 bases from J, the gap between germline ends came to 11 bases. The length of the CDR3 is 12 residues. The germline gives CDR1 SEHNR, CDR2 FQNEAQ (reference sequence). The CDR3 loop reads CASSPGGAGYTF. CDR3 bases: TGTGCCAGCAGCCCCGGAGGGGCTGGCTACACCTTC. The full variable domain, rest sourced from reference TRBV7-9 and TRBJ1-2, is DTGVSQNPRHKITKRGQNVTFRCDPISEHNRLYWYRQTLGQGPEFLTYFQNEAQLEKSRLLSDRFSAERPKGSFSTLEIQRTEQGDSAMYLCASSPGGAGYTFGSGTRLTVV.

This chain uses TRBV14 with TRBJ1-2, with a tentative D call TRBD1 (5 bases). Trimming pared 5 bases from V and 10 bases from J, leaving 20 bases between. This CDR3 is built from 14 residues. The germline V gene has CDR1 SGHDN and CDR2 FVKESK. CDR3 region: CASSSRPGVTDYTF. The DNA for the CDR3 is TGTGCCAGCAGCTCCCGCCCGGGGGTCACGGACTACACCTTC.